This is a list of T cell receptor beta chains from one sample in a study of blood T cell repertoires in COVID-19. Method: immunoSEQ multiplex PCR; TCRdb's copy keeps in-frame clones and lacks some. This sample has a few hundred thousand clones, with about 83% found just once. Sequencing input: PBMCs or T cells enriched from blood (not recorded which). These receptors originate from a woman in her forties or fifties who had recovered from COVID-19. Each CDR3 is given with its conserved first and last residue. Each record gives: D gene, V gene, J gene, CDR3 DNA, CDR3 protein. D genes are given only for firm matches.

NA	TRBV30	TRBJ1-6	TGTGCCTGGAGGGCGGAGGAAAATTCACCCCTCCACTTT	CAWRAEENSPLHF
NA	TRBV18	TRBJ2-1	TGTGCCAGCTCACCACCACCGGGGGAATTGTCCTACAATGAGCAGTTCTTC	CASSPPPGELSYNEQFF
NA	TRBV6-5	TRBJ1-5	TGTGCCAGCAGGAGGTCTAGCAATCAGCCCCAGCATTTT	CASRRSSNQPQHF
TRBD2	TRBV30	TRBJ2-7	TGTGCCTGGAGTCCACCGGGACGGGGGGTATACGAGCAGTACTTC	CAWSPPGRGVYEQYF
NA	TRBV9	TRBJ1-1	TGTGCCAGCAGCGACGGGGTCGTCACTGAAGCTTTCTTT	CASSDGVVTEAFF
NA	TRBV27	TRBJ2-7	TGTGCCAGCAGTTCAATGTCCGGGACACCGGGAAGGCTAAGCTTC	CASSSMSGTPGRLSF
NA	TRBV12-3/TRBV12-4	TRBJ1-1	TGTGCCAGCATCGGGAAGCAGTACACTGAAGCTTTCTTT	CASIGKQYTEAFF
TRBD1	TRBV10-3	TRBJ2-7	TGTGCCATCAACAGGGGACCTATGTACGAGCAGTACTTC	CAINRGPMYEQYF
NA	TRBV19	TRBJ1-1	TGTGCCAGTAGTACAACTCGAACGTTGAACACTGAAGCTTTCTTT	CASSTTRTLNTEAFF
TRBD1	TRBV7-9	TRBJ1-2	TGTGCCAGCAGCGGAGACCGGGACAGATTTAACTATGGCTACACCTTC	CASSGDRDRFNYGYTF
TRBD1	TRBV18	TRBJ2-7	TGTGCCAGCTCCCAACAGGGGGAAGGCGAGCAGTACTTC	CASSQQGEGEQYF
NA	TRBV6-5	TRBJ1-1	TGTGCCAGCTCCCAGGCAGCCCTGAACACTGAAGCTTTCTTT	CASSQAALNTEAFF
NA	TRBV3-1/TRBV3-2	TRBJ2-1	TGTGCCAGCAGCCAGAAGGGAGATACGGGTTTCTTC	CASSQKGDTGFF
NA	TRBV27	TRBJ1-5	TGTGCCAGCAGTTTGGCCCTTTACAGCAATCAGCCCCAGCATTTT	CASSLALYSNQPQHF
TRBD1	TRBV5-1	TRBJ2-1	TGCGCCAGCAGCCAACGACAGGGGGTTATCAATGAGCAGTTCTTC	CASSQRQGVINEQFF
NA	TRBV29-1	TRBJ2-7	TGCAGCGTTGAGTTGGGCACCTTGTCCTACGAGCAGTACTTC	CSVELGTLSYEQYF
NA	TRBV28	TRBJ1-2	TGTGCCAGCAGTCGGTCCGGCTCTCTTAGGGGTGGCTACACCTTC	CASSRSGSLRGGYTF